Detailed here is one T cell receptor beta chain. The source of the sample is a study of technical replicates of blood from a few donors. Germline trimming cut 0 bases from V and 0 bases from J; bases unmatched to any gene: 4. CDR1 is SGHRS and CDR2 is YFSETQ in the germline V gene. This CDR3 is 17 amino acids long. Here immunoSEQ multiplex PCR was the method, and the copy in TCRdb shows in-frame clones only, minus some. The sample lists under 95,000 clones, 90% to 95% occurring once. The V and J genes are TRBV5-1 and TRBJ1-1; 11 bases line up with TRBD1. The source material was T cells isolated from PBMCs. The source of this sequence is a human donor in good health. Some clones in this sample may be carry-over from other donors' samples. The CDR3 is CASSLAGTGGMNTEAFF. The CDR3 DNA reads TGCGCCAGCAGCTTGGCCGGGACAGGGGGGATGAACACTGAAGCTTTCTTT. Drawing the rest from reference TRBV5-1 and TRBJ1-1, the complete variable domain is KAGVTQTPRYLIKTRGQQVTLSCSPISGHRSVSWYQQTPGQGLQFLFEYFSETQRNKGNFPGRFSGRQFSNSRSEMNVSTLELGDSALYLCASSLAGTGGMNTEAFFGQGTRLTVV.